These 22 T cell receptor beta chains were sequenced from one sample in a study of CXCR3-negative and CXCR3-positive naive CD8 T cells. With UMI labels, 5' RACE was used to prepare the TRB cDNA libraries. Reanalyzing the 5' RACE reads, TCRdb keeps one entry per CDR3 protein, without DNA. This sample's table has 70,000 to 100,000 distinct CDR3 sequences. The specimen sequenced was naive CXCR3- CD8+ T cells from blood. Indicated subset: CD45RO-CCR7+CD27+CD95- naive CD8+ T cells lacking CXCR3 (TNR3-). These receptors were collected from a human donor in good health. Some clones in this sample may be carry-over from other donors' samples.

The V and J genes are TRBV7-9 and TRBJ2-7; TCRdb reports TRBD2, a call that lacks DNA to check it against. There are 16 residues in the CDR3. Germline CDR1 SEHNR, CDR2 FQNEAQ (reference sequence). The CDR3 spells CASSPLAGPSSYEQYF.

The rearrangement links TRBV7-9 to TRBJ1-1; as DNA is missing, the TRBD1 call by TCRdb cannot be tested. The germline V gene encodes CDR1 SEHNR and CDR2 FQNEAQ (reference sequence). The CDR3 totals 13 residues. The CDR3 protein is CASSPRTGAEAFF.

V is TRBV21-1 and J is TRBJ1-5. TRBV21-1 is tagged as a pseudogene. The CDR3 loop spans 16 amino acids. CDR3 residues: CASSRKTGNSNQPQHF.

The rearrangement links TRBV7-9 to TRBJ2-2. The CDR3 length is 14 residues. Germline V gives CDR1 SEHNR, CDR2 FQNEAQ (reference sequence). CDR3 amino acids: CASSLARYTGELFF. Complete variable domain (other parts from reference TRBV7-9 and TRBJ2-2): DTGVSQNPRHKITKRGQNVTFRCDPISEHNRLYWYRQTLGQGPEFLTYFQNEAQLEKSRLLSDRFSAERPKGSFSTLEIQRTEQGDSAMYLCASSLARYTGELFFGEGSRLTVL.

The chain carries TRBV29-1 and TRBJ2-1; the TCRdb call, TRBD2, lacks DNA for checking. Germline-derived CDR1 and CDR2 are SQVTM and ANQGSEA. This CDR3 has 13 amino acids. The CDR3 spells CSVEDSGADGQFF.

This chain uses TRBV28 with TRBJ2-7. CDR1 and CDR2 from the germline V gene are MDHEN and SYDVKM. The CDR3 covers 15 residues. CDR3 sequence: CASSSIAIGSYEQYF.

This chain uses TRBV28 with TRBJ2-2. The germline CDR1 and CDR2 sequences are MDHEN and SYDVKM. This CDR3 is 15 amino acids long. The CDR3 sequence is CASSLLSGSTGELFF.

The chain recombines TRBV29-1 with TRBJ2-7. Per the germline V gene, CDR1 is SQVTM and CDR2 is ANQGSEA. The length of the CDR3 is 11 residues. CDR3 sequence reads: CSVEERYEQYF.

V is TRBV4-2 and J is TRBJ1-2. The CDR3 runs 13 residues. CDR1 is LGHNA, CDR2 YNFKEQ, per germline. CDR3 region: CASSQGTTIGYTF.

The chain uses TRBV20-1 and TRBJ2-3; there is no DNA to check the TCRdb D call of TRBD1. CDR3 length: 14 amino acids. Germline CDR1 reads DFQATT; CDR2 reads SNEGSKA (reference sequence). This CDR3 is CSARRDRVTDTQYF.

This chain joins TRBV12-3 or TRBV12-4 and TRBJ2-7; the D gene TCRdb calls, TRBD1, cannot be checked with no DNA. This CDR3 contains 14 residues. The CDR3 protein is CASQVAGTGYEQYF.

The CDR3 here is CASSHRPTSELAKNIQYF. This chain connects TRBV7-2 to TRBJ2-4; TCRdb names TRBD2, which stays unverified in the absence of DNA. The CDR3 loop spans 18 amino acids. Germline V gene lookup returns CDR1 SGHTA and CDR2 FQGNSA.

The chain combines TRBV12-3 or TRBV12-4 with TRBJ1-1. This CDR3 comprises 12 residues. Here the CDR3 reads CASSLFNTEAFF.

The J gene is TRBJ2-3, the V gene TRBV28. This CDR3 comprises 13 residues. Germline CDR1 is MDHEN and CDR2 is SYDVKM. CDR3 sequence: CASSLTVADTQYF.

V usage is TRBV25-1 and J usage is TRBJ1-1; without DNA, the TCRdb call of TRBD1 cannot be checked. CDR1 MGHDK and CDR2 SYGVNS come from the germline V gene. The CDR3 extends over 12 amino acids. CDR3 sequence: CASRQGFTEAFF.

The chain couples TRBV7-3 to TRBJ2-7; TCRdb gives TRBD1 as the D gene, but with no DNA this cannot be confirmed. The length of the CDR3 is 15 residues. CDR1 SGHTA and CDR2 FQGTGA come from the germline V gene. CDR3 in amino acids: CASSLGGFVDYEQYF.

The genes are TRBV2 and TRBJ2-2; TCRdb indicates TRBD1, and absent DNA this call remains unverified. The CDR3 has 16 amino acids. Germline CDR1 reads SNHLY; CDR2 reads FYNNEI. This CDR3 is CASSEFRVYDIGELFF.

The chain combines TRBV4-2 with TRBJ1-6; TCRdb's D call, TRBD1, is unchecked because there is no DNA. Germline-derived CDR1 and CDR2 are LGHNA and YNFKEQ. The CDR3 has 16 residues. CDR3 amino acids: CASNQNKRDSNSPLHF.

CDR3 protein: CAISEMAGNQPQHF. The rearrangement joins TRBV10-3 to TRBJ1-5. Germline CDR1 and CDR2: ENHRY and SYGVKD. The CDR3 is made up of 14 amino acids.

V is TRBV28 and J is TRBJ2-5; without DNA, the TCRdb call of TRBD1 cannot be checked. The germline V gene has CDR1 MDHEN and CDR2 SYDVKM. The length of the CDR3 is 13 residues. The CDR3: CASSIEGRETQYF.

CDR3 sequence reads: CASIPMDGPTDTQYF. This rearrangement joins TRBV21-1 to TRBJ2-3. TRBV21-1 is a documented pseudogene. This CDR3 contains 15 residues.

The chain has TRBV3-2 and TRBJ2-7; TCRdb's D call of TRBD1 is untestable without DNA. TRBV3-2 is classified as a pseudogene. CDR3 length: 15 residues. The CDR3 sequence: CASSRRGAVSYEQYF.